Shown below are 25 T cell receptor beta chains from a single sample sequenced in a study of OX40 agonist ivuxolimab in advanced cancers. Receptors were amplified or captured by the immunoSEQ multiplex PCR assay. The table comes from immuneACCESS by way of TCRdb, which keeps in-frame sequences with V and J called. Part of the clones is missing from these tables; in studies checked, under half for an unresolved V gene and the rest for unknown reasons. A total of around 83,000 clones appear in this sample, over 75% of them only once. The ten largest clonotypes hold 4.1% of the sample. The material sequenced was CD4+ or CD8+ T cells sorted from blood, taken in a trial of the OX40 agonist ivuxolimab. These receptors came from an adult with an advanced solid tumor such as melanoma, head and neck, liver or kidney cancer.

J is TRBJ2-2 and V is TRBV9; D gene ambiguous. The length of the CDR3 is 14 residues. Trimming took 3 bases from V and 2 from J, leaving 8 bases between them. CDR1 is SGDLS and CDR2 is YYNGEE in the germline V gene. Here the CDR3 reads CASSAHHNTGELFF. The CDR3 bases are TGTGCCAGCAGCGCCCATCACAACACCGGGGAGCTGTTTTTT.

The count of this clone is one. The chain recombines TRBV5-4 with TRBJ1-3, with D perhaps matching TRBD1 (5 bases). V dropped 2 bases and J dropped 0 bases, with 6 bases sitting between them. The length of the CDR3 is 14 residues. Germline CDR1 reads SGHNT; CDR2 reads YYREEE (reference sequence). The CDR3 is CASSFQGSGNTIYF. CDR3 nucleotide sequence: TGTGCCAGCAGCTTTCAGGGCTCTGGAAACACCATATATTTT. Based on the CDR3 plus reference TRBV5-4 and TRBJ1-3, the full variable domain is ETGVTQSPTHLIKTRGQQVTLRCSSQSGHNTVSWYQQALGQGPQFIFQYYREEENGRGNFPPRFSGLQFPNYSSELNVNALELDDSALYLCASSFQGSGNTIYFGEGSWLTVV.

This sequence joins TRBV19 and TRBJ1-2; 7 nucleotides match TRBD1. V was clipped by 4 bases and J by 4 bases; unmatched bases: 6. The CDR3 is 14 residues long. The germline V gene has CDR1 LNHDA and CDR2 SQIVND (reference sequence). As DNA, the CDR3 is TGTGCCAGTAGTAAGGTCGGGACAGTCTATGGCTACACCTTC. Translated, it gives CASSKVGTVYGYTF.

DNA of the CDR3: TGCGCCAGCAGTCAATACCACCGGAACCGGGAGACTTACGAGCAGTACTTC. This sequence encodes CASSQYHRNRETYEQYF. J is TRBJ2-5 and V is TRBV23-1; TRBD2 is a possible D gene (6 bases). The J call may be faulty, since TRBJ2-7 better matches the DNA end. TRBV23-1 is an ORF, with its function uncertain. CDR3 length: 17 residues.

This sequence joins TRBV25-1 and TRBJ1-1, with a weak D call TRBD1 (6 bases). Germline V gene data show CDR1 as MGHDK and CDR2 as SYGVNS. Trimming left V 3 bases short and J 7 bases short, with 12 bases between. The CDR3 totals 13 residues. DNA for the CDR3: TGTGCCAGCAGTGATTGGGGGCTTGGTGAAGCTTTCTTT. It yields the protein CASSDWGLGEAFF.

This chain connects TRBV6-1 to TRBJ2-7; 9 nucleotides line up with TRBD1. Germline V gives CDR1 MNHNS, CDR2 SASEGT. The CDR3 spans 15 residues. Trimming at V came to 2 bases and at J to 6 bases, leaving 8 bases not matched to a gene. The CDR3 loop reads CASSEPGQGPPEQYF. The DNA for the CDR3 is TGTGCCAGCAGTGAACCGGGACAGGGTCCCCCCGAGCAGTACTTC.

The chain links TRBV9 to TRBJ2-7; 10 nucleotides align to TRBD1. Germline CDR1 reads SGDLS; CDR2 reads YYNGEE. CDR3 size: 15 residues. Trimming at V came to 1 base and at J to 4 bases, leaving 5 bases not matched to a gene. The CDR3 spells CASSVSWTGGYEQYF. Here the CDR3 DNA reads TGTGCCAGCAGCGTATCCTGGACAGGGGGTTACGAGCAGTACTTC.

The chain joins TRBV30 to TRBJ2-1, with 10 bases identical to TRBD2. Germline CDR1 and CDR2: GTSNPN and SVGIG (reference sequence). This CDR3 is built from 13 residues. V was pared by 8 bases and J by 7 bases, with 8 bases of the junction left unmatched. DNA of the CDR3: TGTGCCAGGACTAGCGGACTTTCGAATGAGCAGTTCTTC. Translation gives CARTSGLSNEQFF.

In its sample, this clone was seen once. J is TRBJ2-3 and V is TRBV6-6; D is ambiguous. CDR1 and CDR2 (germline): MNHNY, SVGAGI (reference sequence). The CDR3 covers 15 residues. The V end lost 2 bases, the J end lost 2 bases, and 11 bases lay between the germline ends. CDR3 protein: CASSYGNPTTDTQYF. The CDR3, as DNA: TGTGCCAGCAGTTACGGGAATCCCACCACAGATACGCAGTATTTT.

This chain uses TRBV28 with TRBJ1-2, with 10 nucleotides matching TRBD1. The CDR3 loop spans 17 amino acids. Germline-derived CDR1 and CDR2 are MDHEN and SYDVKM. V lost 4 bases and J lost 3; bases outside the gene matches: 11. The CDR3 sequence is CASSSEGGGTGDYGYTF. The CDR3 DNA is TGTGCCAGCAGTTCTGAGGGTGGGGGGACAGGGGACTATGGCTACACCTTC.

The chain is built from TRBV5-1 and TRBJ2-7; TRBD2 matches at 10 bases. This CDR3 comprises 15 residues. With V trimmed by 4 bases and J by 0 bases, 4 bases remained unmatched. Looked up from germline, CDR1 is SGHRS and CDR2 is YFSETQ. The CDR3 sequence is CASSPLAGDSYEQYF. CDR3 sequence (DNA): TGCGCCAGCAGCCCCCTAGCGGGAGACTCCTACGAGCAGTACTTC. Combining the CDR3 with reference TRBV5-1 and TRBJ2-7 gives the whole variable domain KAGVTQTPRYLIKTRGQQVTLSCSPISGHRSVSWYQQTPGQGLQFLFEYFSETQRNKGNFPGRFSGRQFSNSRSEMNVSTLELGDSALYLCASSPLAGDSYEQYFGPGTRLTVT.

This chain links TRBV28 with TRBJ1-3, with D uncertain. There are 15 residues in the CDR3. Germline lookup yields CDR1 MDHEN and CDR2 SYDVKM. Trimming shortened V by 2 bases and J by 0 bases, and 8 bases separated the two germline ends. The CDR3 here is CASSLGQLSGNTIYF. The DNA of the CDR3 is TGTGCCAGCAGTTTAGGCCAGCTCTCTGGAAACACCATATATTTT.

As concerns this clone: Compared with germline, one end of the junction differs, possibly owing to a read error. The chain is built from TRBV7-9 and TRBJ2-7, with 10 bases fitting TRBD2. There are 14 residues in the CDR3. Germline V gene data show CDR1 as SEHNR and CDR2 as FQNEAQ (reference sequence). The CDR3 coding sequence is TGTGCCAGCAGCGTAGCGGGAGGCCCCTACGAGCAGTACTTC. This encodes CASSVAGGPYEQYF.

The genes are TRBV4-1 and TRBJ2-1; 7 positions agree with TRBD2. Germline assignment: CDR1 MGHRA and CDR2 YSYEKL. There are 14 residues in the CDR3. The V and J ends lost 1 base and 8 bases, in that order; junction bases with no gene match: 5. The CDR3 loop reads CASSQGGGLHEQFF. In nucleotides, the CDR3 is TGCGCCAGCAGCCAAGGGGGGGGTCTCCATGAGCAGTTCTTC.

The chain is built from TRBV27 and TRBJ2-7; tentative D call: TRBD1 (6 bases). Germline V CDR1 and CDR2: MNHEY, SMNVEV (reference sequence). The CDR3 is 14 amino acids. With 7 bases removed from V and 3 bases from J, the gap between germline ends came to 16 bases. The CDR3 protein is CASNIDRDNYEQYF. CDR3 nucleotides: TGTGCCAGCAATATCGACCGGGACAACTACGAGCAGTACTTC.

This chain joins TRBV28 and TRBJ2-6; 8 nucleotides line up with TRBD1. Germline V gene sequence: CDR1 MDHEN, CDR2 SYDVKM. With 4 bases clipped from V and 3 bases from J, the junction kept 2 bases outside the gene matches. There are 15 residues in the CDR3. The CDR3 loop reads CASSSRGLGANVLTF. As DNA, the CDR3 is TGTGCCAGCAGTTCCAGGGGGCTTGGGGCCAACGTCCTGACTTTC. The entire variable domain, with the rest obtained from reference TRBV28 and TRBJ2-6, is as follows: DVKVTQSSRYLVKRTGEKVFLECVQDMDHENMFWYRQDPGLGLRLIYFSYDVKMKEKGDIPEGYSVSREKKERFSLILESASTNQTSMYLCASSSRGLGANVLTFGAGSRLTVL.

This clone was seen once. The chain recombines TRBV7-8 with TRBJ2-5; 7 positions match TRBD2. The CDR3 consists of 13 residues. Germline V gene sequence: CDR1 SGHVS, CDR2 FQNEAQ. The ends lost 6 bases at V and 5 bases at J; junction bases unmatched: 6. CDR3 nucleotides: TGTGCCAGCAGGCTGGGAGGGATTGAGACCCAGTACTTC. Amino acid sequence: CASRLGGIETQYF.

V and J are TRBV6-6 and TRBJ2-1; D gene ambiguous. The CDR3 has 11 residues. V was shortened by 3 bases and J by 15 bases, with 12 bases between the two germline ends. Germline V gene sequence: CDR1 MNHNY, CDR2 SVGAGI (reference sequence). CDR3 DNA: TGTGCCAGCAGTTATCTTACTATTCCGTTCTTC. Translated, it gives CASSYLTIPFF.

The chain joins TRBV19 to TRBJ1-5; 8 nucleotides line up with TRBD1. The germline gives CDR1 LNHDA, CDR2 SQIVND (reference sequence). Trimming took 2 bases from V and 2 from J; bases not matched to a gene: 5. The CDR3 totals 16 residues. CDR3 nucleotide sequence: TGTGCCAGTAGTATAAACCAGGGGGCGGGCAATCAGCCCCAGCATTTT. It codes for CASSINQGAGNQPQHF.

The CDR3 reads CASSLATVQETQYF. Here the CDR3 DNA reads TGCGCCAGCAGCTTGGCCACCGTTCAAGAGACCCAGTACTTC. The V gene is TRBV5-1, the J gene TRBJ2-5, with D hard to call. This CDR3 is 14 amino acids long. V was clipped by 0 bases and J by 2 bases, with 8 bases between them. Looked up from germline, CDR1 is SGHRS and CDR2 is YFSETQ.

The DNA of the CDR3 is TGTGCCAGCACCGAGGACCCGAGAGGAAACACCATATATTTT. Encoded protein: CASTEDPRGNTIYF. The chain couples TRBV5-4 to TRBJ1-3; D gene unclear. Germline-derived CDR1 and CDR2 are SGHNT and YYREEE (reference sequence). CDR3 size: 14 residues. V lost 6 bases and J 4 bases, leaving 14 bases between the germline ends.

The J gene is TRBJ2-7, the V gene TRBV7-2, with 10 bases matching TRBD2. Germline lookup yields CDR1 SGHTA and CDR2 FQGNSA. Trimming removed 5 bases from V and 6 bases from J; junction bases left unmatched: 7. The CDR3 is 14 amino acids. CDR3 amino acids: CASSTYSGRPEQYF. The CDR3 nucleotides read TGTGCCAGCAGCACATATAGCGGGAGGCCCGAGCAGTACTTC. Supplemented by reference TRBV7-2 and TRBJ2-7, the full variable domain reads GAGVSQSPSNKVTEKGKDVELRCDPISGHTALYWYRQSLGQGLEFLIYFQGNSAPDKSGLPSDRFSAERTGGSVSTLTIQRTQQEDSAVYLCASSTYSGRPEQYFGPGTRLTVT.

This clone was seen a few times. The chain combines TRBV12-5 with TRBJ2-6, with D possibly TRBD1 on 7 matching bases. Germline V gives CDR1 LGHNT, CDR2 FRNRAP. The CDR3 spans 15 residues. Trimming shortened V by 6 bases and J by 1 base, and 10 bases separated the two germline ends. The CDR3 coding sequence is TGTGCTAGTGGACAGGGGACTTCTGGGGCCAACGTCCTGACTTTC. Protein: CASGQGTSGANVLTF.

The V call is TRBV19, the J call TRBJ2-7; 8 bases are a match to TRBD1. This CDR3 is 14 amino acids long. In germline, CDR1 is LNHDA, CDR2 SQIVND (reference sequence). V shed 3 bases, J shed 5 bases, and the junction held 6 bases outside the gene matches. In nucleotides, the CDR3 is TGTGCCAGTAGTATTGGACAGGGTGCCCACGAGCAGTACTTC. Translation gives CASSIGQGAHEQYF.

The chain links TRBV7-3 to TRBJ2-1; 8 bases map to TRBD1. With V trimmed by 5 bases and J by 4 bases, 10 bases remained unmatched. The length of the CDR3 is 16 residues. CDR1 SGHTA and CDR2 FQGTGA come from the germline V gene. For the CDR3, the DNA is TGTGCCAGCAGCCTTGACAGGGGCAGGGAGTACAATGAGCAGTTCTTC. It yields the protein CASSLDRGREYNEQFF.